This record concerns one T cell receptor (beta chain) sequence. Its antigen is not identified. There are 16 residues in the CDR3. Germline CDR1 and CDR2: DFQATT and SNEGSKA (reference sequence). Trimming stripped 6 bases from V and 4 bases from J, with 21 bases between. Template switching supplied a universal primer site; unique molecular identifiers were carried on the cDNA. TCRdb called the 5' RACE reads again in MiXCR, with one record for every CDR3 protein. Here the sample spans some 1,700,000 distinct CDR3 sequences, around a third being singletons. The record originates from a study of identical twins. Points from the study as a whole: The study found weaker excess twin sharing in beta out-of-frame sequences.

Donors were all healthy Caucasians. Sequencing used cord blood. The source of this sequence is a newborn girl in good health. The chain uses TRBV20-1 and TRBJ1-4, with a weak D call TRBD1 (6 bases). This CDR3 reads CSAPRGGGVLNEKLFF. CDR3 coding DNA: TGCAGTGCCCCTCGCGGGGGGGGCGTCCTTAATGAAAAACTGTTTTTT.